Presented here are 20 T cell receptor beta chains from one specimen sequenced in a study of T cells in Graves' hyperthyroidism and ophthalmopathy. Amplified regions were TCR beta CDR3 sequences from RNA transcripts. The TCR CDR3 first-round RT-PCR relied on the HTBI primer set. TCRdb reanalysed the multiplex PCR reads using MiXCR and keeps one entry per CDR3 protein. Counted here are around 400,000 distinct CDR3 sequences, more than 20% occurring once; the ten biggest clones make up less than 75%. Sequencing input: blood. These receptors were taken from a man aged 45-65 years with Graves' hyperthyroidism.

This chain connects TRBV7-2 to TRBJ1-5, with TRBD1 as a possible D gene (5 bases). Trimming stripped 4 bases from V and 6 bases from J, with 13 bases between. Per germline, CDR1 SGHTA and CDR2 FQGNSA. This CDR3 comprises 14 residues. The CDR3 bases are TGTGCCAGCAGCTATCAGGGTGGGGGTCAGCCCCAGCATTTT. It translates to CASSYQGGGQPQHF.

The chain joins TRBV18 to TRBJ1-1; tentatively, D is TRBD1 (5 bases). Deletions cut 1 base from V and 11 bases from J, with 11 bases between. CDR3 length equals 12 residues. Per germline, CDR1 KGHSH and CDR2 LQKENI. The CDR3 protein is CASSPQGRVAFF. For the CDR3, the DNA is TGTGCCAGCTCACCACAGGGCAGGGTCGCTTTCTTT.

In this sample, this clonotype turned up a few times. The rearrangement links TRBV7-2 to TRBJ2-7; D is perhaps TRBD2 (6 bases). Germline lookup yields CDR1 SGHTA and CDR2 FQGNSA. V was trimmed by 1 base and J by 3 bases, leaving 13 bases between them. There are 15 residues in the CDR3. As DNA, the CDR3 is TGTGCCAGCAGCTTAGTCCCGGCGGGGCTCTACGAGCAGTACTTC. Translation gives CASSLVPAGLYEQYF.

To note about this clonotype: The missing conserved phenylalanine or tryptophan at the end of this CDR3 makes a read error likely. The rearrangement joins TRBV3-1 to TRBJ2-7; 8 bases match TRBD2. The CDR3 is 14 amino acids. Looked up from germline, CDR1 is LGHDT and CDR2 is YNNKEL (reference sequence). V shed 1 base and J 4 bases; nucleotides not matched to a gene: 3. In nucleotides, the CDR3 is TGTGCCAGCAGCCAAGGGACGGGGGGGTACGAGCAGTACTTG. It codes for CASSQGTGGYEQYL.

This rearrangement joins TRBV7-2 to TRBJ1-2; no definite D call. V lost 5 bases, J lost 7 bases, and 14 bases lay in between. Germline V lookup: CDR1 SGHTA, CDR2 FQGNSA. This CDR3 has 13 amino acids. Here the CDR3 reads CASSQPPSFGYTF. Written as DNA, the CDR3 is TGTGCCAGCAGCCAACCCCCCTCATTTGGCTACACCTTC.

This chain uses TRBV10-3 with TRBJ1-1, with 7 bases fitting TRBD1. The germline V gene has CDR1 ENHRY and CDR2 SYGVKD. The V gene end was trimmed by 7 bases and the J gene end by 1 base; junction bases not matched to a gene: 3. This CDR3 has 13 residues. The CDR3 sequence is CAITRDRNTEAFF. The CDR3, as DNA: TGTGCCATCACCCGGGACAGGAACACTGAAGCTTTCTTT.

This clonotype was found many times. V is TRBV6-2 or TRBV6-3 and J is TRBJ1-2; 7 nucleotides agree with TRBD1. Germline assignment: CDR1 MNHEY and CDR2 SVGEGT. This CDR3 contains 13 residues. Germline trimming cut 5 bases from V and 8 bases from J; bases unmatched to any gene: 8. The CDR3 reads CASSAPGQSGYTF. CDR3 sequence (DNA): TGTGCCAGCAGTGCTCCGGGACAGAGCGGCTACACCTTC.

In this sample, this clonotype turned up many times. The gene calls are TRBV30 and TRBJ1-1, with a possible D match to TRBD1 (5 bases). The V gene lost 5 bases and the J gene lost 1 base, with 14 bases spanning the gap. Germline CDR1 reads GTSNPN; CDR2 reads SVGIG (reference sequence). CDR3 length equals 14 residues. CDR3 DNA: TGTGCCTGGGCAACTACAGGACGGAACACTGAAGCTTTCTTT. Translating gives CAWATTGRNTEAFF. The whole variable domain, remainder taken from reference TRBV30 and TRBJ1-1, is SQTIHQWPATLVQPVGSPLSLECTVEGTSNPNLYWYRQAAGRGLQLLFYSVGIGQISSEVPQNLSASRPQDRQFILSSKKLLLSDSGFYLCAWATTGRNTEAFFGQGTRLTVV.

This clonotype has only a few counts. This chain joins TRBV6-1 and TRBJ1-6; D not resolved. V lost 6 bases, J lost 9 bases, and 12 bases lay in between. This CDR3 is 13 amino acids long. The germline gives CDR1 MNHNS, CDR2 SASEGT. CDR3 sequence: CASSLKWGSPLHF. CDR3 nucleotides: TGTGCCAGCAGCTTGAAGTGGGGTTCACCCCTCCACTTT.

This clonotype has only a few counts. The CDR3 region is CASSLEGGVYGYTF. The CDR3, as DNA: TGCGCCAGCAGCTTGGAGGGGGGTGTCTATGGCTACACCTTC. V usage is TRBV5-1 and J usage is TRBJ1-2, with a weak D call TRBD1 (6 bases). The V end was cut by 0 bases, the J end by 4 bases, with 10 bases between. This CDR3 region has 14 residues. From germline, CDR1 is SGHRS and CDR2 YFSETQ.

This clonotype was counted between two and nine times. This sequence joins TRBV3-1 and TRBJ2-7; 9 nucleotides line up with TRBD2. V shed 1 base, J shed 3 bases, and the junction held 1 base outside the gene matches. CDR3 length: 14 residues. The germline V gene encodes CDR1 LGHDT and CDR2 YNNKEL (reference sequence). The CDR3 here is CASSQVAGVYEQYF. CDR3 nucleotide sequence: TGTGCCAGCAGCCAAGTAGCGGGAGTCTACGAGCAGTACTTC.

Worth noting for this clonotype: This may come from a read error, since a much larger clone is one base off. CDR3 amino acids: CASSPRTSGYGQYF. The CDR3 DNA reads TGTGCCAGCAGTCCCCGGACTAGCGGCTACGGGCAGTACTTC. The chain links TRBV12-3 or TRBV12-4 to TRBJ2-7; 10 bases fit TRBD2. This CDR3 region has 14 residues.

This clonotype occurred many times. The chain combines TRBV20-1 with TRBJ2-3; 14 bases align to TRBD2. The CDR3 totals 18 residues. The germline V gene has CDR1 DFQATT and CDR2 SNEGSKA (reference sequence). After removal of 6 bases from V and 0 bases from J, the junction contained 11 bases not matched to a gene. As DNA, the CDR3 is TGCAGTGCGCAGGGACTAGCGGGAGTACGGGGCAGCACAGATACGCAGTATTTT. This codes for CSAQGLAGVRGSTDTQYF.

This clonotype was detected many times. The chain couples TRBV6-2 or TRBV6-3 to TRBJ2-7; weak D call: TRBD1 (5 bases). CDR1 and CDR2 (germline): MNHEY, SVGEGT. With 2 bases removed from V and 7 bases from J, the gap between germline ends came to 18 bases. The CDR3 sequence is 15 residues long. The CDR3, as DNA: TGTGCCAGCAGTTACGTCGGGCAGGGAAGGGCGGAGCAGTACTTC. Residues: CASSYVGQGRAEQYF.

The chain links TRBV27 to TRBJ2-1; 8 bases match TRBD2. Germline V CDR1 and CDR2: MNHEY, SMNVEV (reference sequence). This CDR3 region has 19 residues. V shed 4 bases, J shed 3 bases, and the junction held 17 bases outside the gene matches. DNA of the CDR3: TGTGCCAGCAGTTCATATTACGGGGGGGGGCAGGCCCACTACAATGAGCAGTTCTTC. Its protein product is CASSSYYGGGQAHYNEQFF.

As regards this clonotype: A much larger clone lies a single base off, so this may be a read error. This chain links TRBV5-8 with TRBJ2-5; 7 nucleotides agree with TRBD2. The germline CDR1 and CDR2 sequences are SGHTS and YDEGEE. V gave up 3 bases and J gave up 4 bases; unmatched junction bases: 9. This CDR3 has 15 amino acids. The DNA for the CDR3 is TGTGCCAGCAGCTCTGGACCGGGAGGAGGAGAGACCCAGTACTTC. Residues: CASSSGPGGGETQYF.

The DNA of the CDR3 is TGCGCCAGCAGCCCACGAGGGGAGGGTACCTACGAGCAGTACTTC. Translation: CASSPRGEGTYEQYF. This sequence joins TRBV5-1 and TRBJ2-7, with 7 bases identical to TRBD2. The CDR3 spans 15 residues. Germline V gene data show CDR1 as SGHRS and CDR2 as YFSETQ. V trimming: 4 bases; J trimming: 2 bases; junction bases outside the gene matches: 9.

This clonotype has a handful of counts. The rearrangement uses TRBV6-1 and TRBJ1-1; a weak D match, TRBD1 (6 bases). The CDR3 runs 13 residues. Germline-derived CDR1 and CDR2 are MNHNS and SASEGT. Trimming removed 2 bases from V and 5 bases from J, with 9 bases in between. This chain's CDR3 is CASSERGGTEAFF. The CDR3 nucleotides are TGTGCCAGCAGTGAAAGGGGGGGGACTGAAGCTTTCTTT.

To note about this clonotype: One junction end disagrees with the germline gene, perhaps due to a read error. This sequence joins TRBV6-1 and TRBJ2-7; 9 bases agree with TRBD1. The CDR3 loop spans 14 amino acids. Germline V gives CDR1 MNHNS, CDR2 SASEGT. CDR3 loop: CTSSLGQGSYEQYF. The CDR3, as DNA: TGTACCAGCAGTCTGGGACAGGGTTCCTACGAGCAGTACTTC.

There are many counts of this clonotype. This chain joins TRBV7-8 and TRBJ1-1; 8 positions agree with TRBD1. This CDR3 comprises 16 residues. Trimming at V came to 1 base and at J to 3 bases, leaving 7 bases not matched to a gene. CDR1 and CDR2 from the germline V gene are SGHVS and FQNEAQ. CDR3 sequence: CASSLGAGGLYTEAFF. In DNA form, the CDR3 reads TGTGCCAGCAGCTTAGGCGCAGGGGGCCTTTACACTGAAGCTTTCTTT.